The clone carrying this T cell receptor beta chain was picked up many times. All donors were healthy HIV-negative adults lacking recent acute infections or vaccinations. This record belongs to a study of shared clonotypes between healthy human individuals. The CDR3 length is 18 residues. With 7 bases clipped from V and 4 bases from J, the junction kept 13 bases outside the gene matches. Germline-derived CDR1 and CDR2 are SNHLY and FYNNEI. As originally analysed: Junction-only sequences without quality scores were provided by ImmunoSEQ, so filtering was different. Profiling relied on immunoSEQ multiplex PCR, and the TCRdb table lists in-frame clones only, not all of them. D and trimming come from the DNA, and the V and J calls and clone size come from that table. The sample has about 490,000 clones, approximately 80% seen once.

This TCR was recovered from a woman between 40 and 55 years old in good health. Some clones in this sample may be carry-over from other donors' samples. The genes are TRBV2 and TRBJ2-1; TRBD2 matches at 13 bases. What was sequenced was PBMCs. CDR3 sequence (DNA): TGTGCCAGCACCCGATCCGGGACTAGCGGGATCTCTTACAATGAGCAGTTCTTC. Amino acids: CASTRSGTSGISYNEQFF.